This TCR beta chain was captured by sequencing in a study of human T cells and chemical hapten exposure. Study as a whole: A roughly 2 cm by roughly 2 cm inner upper arm patch received 2% DPC for sensitization.

What the library attached to individual cDNA molecules were unique molecular identifiers. TCRdb re-called the RACE reads through MiXCR, storing one row per CDR3 protein. The table shows about 300,000 distinct CDR3 sequences, with around 5.5% occurring only once. Regarding time point: pre-sensitization, week 0. The treatment denotes: therapeutic diphenylcyclopropenone sensitization with weekly scalp DPC. Every donor had alopecia and was 18 to 70 years old; all were suitable for DPC. This clonotype was detected a few times. The source of this sequence is a woman aged 18-35 years with alopecia areata. Some clones in this sample may be carry-over from other donors' samples. The material was whole blood, obtained in connection with sensitization to the hapten diphenylcyclopropenone (DPC).

The CDR3 loop is CSAMISDTQYF. CDR3 DNA: TGCAGTGCTATGATTTCAGATACGCAGTATTTT. The chain carries TRBV20-1 and TRBJ2-3; D gene ambiguous. From germline, CDR1 is DFQATT and CDR2 SNEGSKA (reference sequence). Trimming cost V 4 bases and J 4 bases, with 6 bases left between them. This CDR3 region has 11 residues.